This record looks at one T cell receptor beta chain sequence and its context. The antigen this receptor binds is unknown. One base away there is no much larger clone; base qualities are not given. These data are taken from a study of blood T cell repertoires in COVID-19 (dated by TCRdb to the early 2020s). As for the study more broadly: Collaborator samples came from the United States, Italy and Spain and covered acute and convalescent phases of COVID-19. The repertoires were made available in a free public database intended to serve as a resource for research on the immune response to SARS-CoV-2. Nearly every sample came with metadata listing a de-identified subject ID, COVID-19 status, age in years and sex. Deeply sampled blood TCRbeta repertoires from subjects exposed to, actively infected with, or recovered from COVID-19 were included in the dataset. The samples were drawn from the first 160 participants of the ongoing ImmuneRACE study and from about 1,200 subjects provided by 6 global collaborators. The prospective study material was composed of cDNA or gDNA derived from T cells, B-cell-depleted T cells, or PBMCs. HLA class I and class II types, where available, came from metadata supplied by the sample provider rather than from assay-based typing. General study outcomes and caveats: The amount of clinical and demographic metadata varied by source and participant and was provided uncurated.

TCRbeta CDR3 regions were amplified from genomic DNA using the immunoSEQ Assay, a bias-controlled multiplex PCR. Processing in the source paper ran as follows. The number of nucleated cells in each sample was estimated by amplification of reference gene primers within the assay. Sequence reads were collapsed and filtered to measure the absolute abundance of every unique TCRbeta CDR3 rearrangement. For each sample, productive Simpson clonality was calculated as the square root of Simpson's diversity index across productive rearrangements. Sourced from immuneACCESS, this table was stored by TCRdb with only in-frame sequences that have V and J called. A share of the clones is absent; for the studies checked, an unresolved V gene accounts for under half, and the remainder has no known explanation. That table gives V, J and clone size, and the DNA gave D and trimming. The sample contains some 190,000 clones, about 80% of them found a single time. In total, the top ten clones hold roughly 8.7% of the sample.

Collaborating institutions collected whole blood in K2EDTA tubes following their own protocols. For TCRbeta analysis, collaborators shipped samples in one of three forms: frozen whole blood, isolated PBMCs, or DNA extracted from either of those sample types. Here V drops 4 bases and J drops 2 bases, and the junction holds 5 bases not matched to any gene. Including cysteine and phenylalanine, the CDR3 has 15 amino acids. Here the CDR3 DNA is all that survives: 45 bases in frame from base 1. Taken from the germline V gene (reference sequence), the CDR1 and CDR2 loops are SEHNR and FQNEAQ. The source is a woman between 50 and 59 years old with active or convalescent COVID-19. The V and J segments used are TRBV7-9 and TRBJ2-1, with 7 bases aligning to TRBD1. What was sequenced was peripheral blood. The nucleotide sequence reads TGTGCCAGCAGCTCCTCGACAGGGACCTACAATGAGCAGTTCTTC. This is translated as CASSSSTGTYNEQFF.